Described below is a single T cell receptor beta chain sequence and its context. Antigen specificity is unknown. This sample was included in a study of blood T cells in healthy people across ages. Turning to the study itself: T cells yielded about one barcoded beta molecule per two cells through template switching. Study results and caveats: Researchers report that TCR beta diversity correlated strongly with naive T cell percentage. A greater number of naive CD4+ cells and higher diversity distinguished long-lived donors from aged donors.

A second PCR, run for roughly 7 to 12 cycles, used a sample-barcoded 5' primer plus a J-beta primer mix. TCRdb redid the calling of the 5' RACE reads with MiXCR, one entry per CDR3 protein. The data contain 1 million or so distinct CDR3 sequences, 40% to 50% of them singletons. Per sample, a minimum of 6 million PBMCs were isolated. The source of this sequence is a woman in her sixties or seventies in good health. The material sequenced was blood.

The CDR3 DNA follows: TGTGCCAGCAGCGACCGGGACAGGGGGCTTGTACCCCTCCACTTT. Its protein is CASSDRDRGLVPLHF. The V gene is TRBV7-2, the J gene TRBJ1-6, with 12 bases lining up with TRBD1. The germline V gene encodes CDR1 SGHTA and CDR2 FQGNSA. The V gene end was trimmed by 5 bases and the J gene end by 12 bases; junction bases not matched to a gene: 8. The CDR3 has 15 amino acids.